This entry is about one T cell receptor (beta chain). The CDR3 spans 15 residues. V was pared by 6 bases and J by 1 base, with 13 bases between. Germline V gene sequence: CDR1 SGHRS, CDR2 YFSETQ. This record belongs to a study of blood T cell repertoires in COVID-19. For the study at large: The samples span acute and convalescent COVID-19 from the United States, Italy and Spain. T cells, B-cell-depleted T cells, or PBMCs provided the cDNA or gDNA that served as material.

Original analysis: The assay estimated nucleated cells by amplifying reference gene primers. TCRdb keeps only in-frame clones here, not all; method: immunoSEQ multiplex PCR. Clone size and V and J calls were adopted from that table, with D and trimming inferred from the DNA. The table records some 70,000 clones, approximately 79% of them present only once. This sequence was found in a woman aged 50 to 60 with acute or convalescent COVID-19. The chain joins TRBV5-1 to TRBJ2-2, with TRBD2 as a possible D gene (7 bases). The sample was peripheral blood. CDR3 nucleotides: TGCGCCAGCAACTGGGGGGGACAGAACACCGGGGAGCTGTTTTTT. Protein sequence: CASNWGGQNTGELFF.